This T cell receptor (beta chain) was obtained from a study of a mutant IDH1 vaccine in newly diagnosed glioma. At the level of the study: It was radiotherapy, temozolomide, or both that patients received previously, with most receiving both.

Data came from immunoSEQ multiplex PCR; TCRdb stores just in-frame clones and leaves some out. The table records around 33,000 clones, about four fifths of them present only once. Stated time point: baseline, week 1 (first vaccination visit). Stated treatment: pre-vaccination baseline after standard-of-care therapy. Germline V gene lookup returns CDR1 MNHEY and CDR2 SMNVEV (reference sequence). CDR3 length: 16 amino acids. Losses at the gene ends were 4 bases for V and 3 bases for J; bases not matched to a gene: 9. The V call is TRBV27, the J call TRBJ2-5, with 9 bases fitting TRBD1. The sequenced sample was peripheral blood mononuclear cells (PBMCs), obtained from a glioma patient treated with radiotherapy, temozolomide or both. The origin of this receptor is a man aged 50 or older with glioma. Some clones in this sample may be carry-over from other donors' samples. The CDR3, as DNA: TGTGCCAGCAGTTCTCCCTCGGGACAGGGTGAAGAGACCCAGTACTTC. It translates to CASSSPSGQGEETQYF.